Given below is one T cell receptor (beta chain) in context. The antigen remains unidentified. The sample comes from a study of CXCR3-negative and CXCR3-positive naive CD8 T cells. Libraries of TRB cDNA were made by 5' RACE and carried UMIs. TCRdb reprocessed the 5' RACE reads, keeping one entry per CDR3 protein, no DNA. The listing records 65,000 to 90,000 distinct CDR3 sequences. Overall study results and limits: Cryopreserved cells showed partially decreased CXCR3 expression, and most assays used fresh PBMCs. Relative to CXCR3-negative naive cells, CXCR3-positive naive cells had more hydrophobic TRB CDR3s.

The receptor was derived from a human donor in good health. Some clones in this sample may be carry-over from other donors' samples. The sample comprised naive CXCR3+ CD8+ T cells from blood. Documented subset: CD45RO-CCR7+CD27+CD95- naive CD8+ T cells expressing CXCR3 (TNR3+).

This CDR3 reads CASSLGLLETQYF. The chain links TRBV7-6 to TRBJ2-5; TCRdb picks TRBD2, but there is no DNA to check that call. From germline, CDR1 is SGHVS and CDR2 FNYEAQ. The CDR3 is 13 amino acids.